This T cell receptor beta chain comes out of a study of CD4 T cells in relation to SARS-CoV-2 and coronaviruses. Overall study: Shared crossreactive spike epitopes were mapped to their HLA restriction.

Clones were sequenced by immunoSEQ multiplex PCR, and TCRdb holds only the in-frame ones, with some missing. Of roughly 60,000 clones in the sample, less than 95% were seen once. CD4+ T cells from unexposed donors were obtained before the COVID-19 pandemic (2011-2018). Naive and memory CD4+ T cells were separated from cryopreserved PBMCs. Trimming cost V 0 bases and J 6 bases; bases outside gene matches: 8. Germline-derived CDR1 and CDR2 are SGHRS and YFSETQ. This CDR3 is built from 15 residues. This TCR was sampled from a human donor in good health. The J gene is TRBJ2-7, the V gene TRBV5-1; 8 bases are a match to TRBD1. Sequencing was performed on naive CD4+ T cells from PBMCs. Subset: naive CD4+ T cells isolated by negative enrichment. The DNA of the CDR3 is TGCGCCAGCAGCTTGGGGGGGACAGGCGTTTCCGAGCAGTACTTC. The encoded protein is CASSLGGTGVSEQYF.